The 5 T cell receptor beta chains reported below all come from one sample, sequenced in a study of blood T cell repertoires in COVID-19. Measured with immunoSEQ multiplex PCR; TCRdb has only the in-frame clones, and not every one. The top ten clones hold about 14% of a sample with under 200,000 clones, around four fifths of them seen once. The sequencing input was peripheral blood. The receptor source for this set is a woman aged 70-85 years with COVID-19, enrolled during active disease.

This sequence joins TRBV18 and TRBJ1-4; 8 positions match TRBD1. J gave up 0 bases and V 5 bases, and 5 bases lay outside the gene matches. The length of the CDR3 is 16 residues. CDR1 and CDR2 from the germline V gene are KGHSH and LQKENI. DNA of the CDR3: TGTGCCAGCTCAATAGACAGGGGAACAACTAATGAAAAACTGTTTTTT. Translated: CASSIDRGTTNEKLFF.

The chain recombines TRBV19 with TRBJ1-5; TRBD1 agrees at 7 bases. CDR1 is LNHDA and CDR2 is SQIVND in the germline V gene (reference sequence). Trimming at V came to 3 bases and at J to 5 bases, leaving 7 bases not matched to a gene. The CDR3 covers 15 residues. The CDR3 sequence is CASSILDRNDQPQHF. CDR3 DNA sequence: TGTGCCAGTAGTATCCTGGACAGGAATGATCAGCCCCAGCATTTT.

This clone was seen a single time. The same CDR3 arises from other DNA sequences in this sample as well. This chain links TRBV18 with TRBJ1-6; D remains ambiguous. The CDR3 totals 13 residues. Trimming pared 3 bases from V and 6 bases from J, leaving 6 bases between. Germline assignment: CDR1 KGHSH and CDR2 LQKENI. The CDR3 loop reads CASSPSFNSPLHF. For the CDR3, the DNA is TGTGCCAGCTCACCGTCTTTTAATTCACCCCTCCACTTT.

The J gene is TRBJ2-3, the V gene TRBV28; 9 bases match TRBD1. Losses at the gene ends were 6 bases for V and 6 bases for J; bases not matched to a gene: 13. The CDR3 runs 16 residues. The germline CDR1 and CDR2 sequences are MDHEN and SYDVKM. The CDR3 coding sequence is TGTGCCAGCAGCCAAACCCGGGACAGGGTTTCTGATACGCAGTATTTT. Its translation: CASSQTRDRVSDTQYF.

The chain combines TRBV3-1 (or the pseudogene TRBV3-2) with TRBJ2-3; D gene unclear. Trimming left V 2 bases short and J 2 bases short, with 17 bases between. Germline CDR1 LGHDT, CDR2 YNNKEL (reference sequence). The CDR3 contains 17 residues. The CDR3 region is CASSQRSWAGSTDTQYF. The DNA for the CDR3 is TGTGCCAGCAGCCAACGGTCGTGGGCCGGATCCACAGATACGCAGTATTTT.